This T cell receptor (beta chain) was captured by sequencing in a study of cytomegalovirus exposure and HLA in healthy donors. Points from the study as a whole: HLA-A and HLA-B allele assignments for most subjects were reportedly predicted accurately using TCR beta sequences. Reports credit the classifier with highly specific, highly sensitive diagnosis of cytomegalovirus status.

In the PCR, 60 Vbeta and 13 Jbeta primers were used. TCRdb's table, derived via immunoSEQ multiplex PCR, lists solely in-frame clones and lacks some. The data show 170,000 or so clones, roughly 87% seen once. About this clone: What it binds is not known.

Germline values: CDR1 LNHDA, CDR2 SQIVND (reference sequence). Deletions cut 4 bases from V and 0 bases from J, with 10 bases between. The CDR3 sequence is 14 residues long. This sequence was found in a man aged 45-65 years in good health and CMV-seronegative. Sequences were obtained from PBMCs. The rearrangement uses TRBV19 and TRBJ2-7; D unclear. CDR3 nucleotide sequence: TGTGCCAGTAGTAAAATGGAGAGCTCCTACGAGCAGTACTTC. Its protein product is CASSKMESSYEQYF.